Listed here is a single TCR beta chain. Its binding antigen is unknown. No base quality information exists; no much larger clone differs at one position. The library was made by the immunoSEQ multiplex PCR assay. For the multiplex PCR, a mixture combining 60 forward primers for TCR Vbeta segments and 13 reverse primers for TCR Jbeta segments was used. The CDR3 region of rearranged TCR beta genes was amplified from genomic DNA with a multiplex PCR assay. The amplified TCR beta libraries were sequenced on the Illumina HiSeq System as 87-base-pair reads. The paper's data handling went like this. A later analysis counted tens of millions of unique TCR beta chains across the 700 or so repertoires, and roughly 11 million of these chains were shared by at least two donors. Raw reads were error-corrected and collapsed into unique sequences by a nearest-neighbor algorithm in which closely related sequences were merged to remove PCR and sequencing errors. To assign V, D and J gene segments, CDR3 sequences were aligned to IMGT reference sequences. For a sequence to be retained, a match of at least six nucleotides was required to both a V gene segment and a J gene segment. A rearrangement was called productive if the CDR3 had no stop codons and remained in frame with V and J, and every other rearrangement was called non-productive. Following IMGT convention, CDR3 was defined as the stretch from the second conserved V-encoded cysteine to the conserved J-encoded phenylalanine. The earlier analysis of about 500 of the donors excluded sequences that lacked an unambiguous match to a single V gene segment. An earlier analysis of several hundred of the donors called V segments functional above 56.7% productive rearrangements and segregating when the between-donor standard deviation exceeded 5%. A statistical classification framework was built for diagnosing cytomegalovirus status from the catalog of TCR beta chain sequences. V and J gene assignment, in a later analysis, came from comparing TCR nucleotide sequences with IMGT/GENE-DB human TR gene sequences. The TCRdist pipeline was used in a later analysis to assign CDR3 sequences and most-parsimonious VDJ recombination scenarios. A later analysis defined each TCR beta chain by its CDR3 amino acid sequence plus V-gene family, and excluded reads lacking a unique V-gene family. In a later analysis, some 600 highly shared, low-generation-probability nucleotide sequences were removed to address suspected cross-contamination and a sequencing artifact. In a later analysis, a clonal expansion index was calculated for each public chain from normalized within-repertoire ranks of inferred template counts. In a later analysis, generation probabilities were computed using a VDJ recombination model fitted to out-of-frame rearrangements, and the results were checked against IGoR. In a later analysis, hypergeometric tests were used to score TCR-TCR, TCR-HLA and TCR-CMV co-occurrence, with a repertoire-size bias correction applied to TCR pairs. In a later analysis, false discovery rates were estimated by permuting HLA or CMV assignments 20 times. In a later analysis, co-occurring TCRs were grouped using DBSCAN, with TCRdist sequence similarity added in when clustering inside HLA-allele-positive subsets. For co-occurrence clustering, repertoires with fewer than 30,000 or more than 120,000 public chains were excluded, along with 4 to 6 repertoires with anomalous nucleotide sharing. The table comes from immuneACCESS by way of TCRdb, which keeps in-frame sequences with V and J called. Part of the clones is missing from these tables; in studies checked, under half for an unresolved V gene and the rest for unknown reasons. The V and J calls and clone size were taken over from that table, and D and trimming were inferred from the DNA. The sample table contains over 200,000 clones; only one count was recorded for 82% of them. The ten biggest clones cover roughly 6% of the sample.

Via the germline V gene (reference sequence), CDR1 is LNHDA and CDR2 SQIVND. The cysteine opens and the phenylalanine closes a CDR3 of 15 amino acids. Here the CDR3 DNA is all that survives: 45 bases in frame from base 1. Trimming at the junction amounts to 3 bases on V and 6 bases on J, and the germline ends lie 17 bases apart. This sample stems from a study of cytomegalovirus exposure and HLA in healthy donors (dated by TCRdb to about 2017). For the study in its entirety: According to an earlier analysis of 550 to 700 of the donors, some 170 million T cells yielded over 100 million unique TCR beta sequences and 276 Gb of sequence data. Every discovery cohort repertoire had been produced on one sequencing platform. Rather than drawing on any new phenotypic data, the later analysis identified candidate immune exposures from TCR beta sequences and the way those sequences occurred across donors. Four to six DR-DQ haplotypes were handled as single units for association and clustering because linkage in the cohort was strong. A later analysis re-analyzed previously published TCR beta repertoires from approximately 670 donors and added high-resolution HLA genotyping to study TCR occurrence patterns. HLA typing covered class I and class II loci at four-digit resolution. The study aimed to test whether signatures of past pathogen exposure could be identified by cataloging public T cell receptors. A later genetic analysis took genome-wide SNP genotypes for about three fifths of the roughly 700 donors and used that subset as a discovery cohort. Typing coverage varied by locus: roughly 620-640 donors for A, B, C, DRB1 and DQB1; 500 to 550 for DQA1; more than 600 for DPA1; approximately 490 for DPB1. To predict cytomegalovirus infection status, the study combined high-throughput TCR immunosequencing, statistical association of individual TCRs with disease status, and machine learning. Among a few hundred genotyped donors of the cohort, an average of approximately 240,000 unique TCR beta nucleotide sequences were sequenced per donor, 15% to 20% of them non-productive. The genetic ancestry cluster associated with self-reported Caucasian donors included about four fifths of the roughly 360 genotyped donors. The T cell repertoires of around 730 subjects were profiled by immunosequencing and related to cytomegalovirus serostatus. An earlier analysis of around 540 of the donors applied high-throughput TCR beta sequencing to assess whether each TCR beta V gene segment acted as functional or pseudogenic. An early release that covered about 640 HLA-typed donors contained around 300 gigabases of sequencing data and 85 million to 100 million unique TCR sequences. Donor age, sex, ethnicity and CMV serostatus were collected together with the repertoire data. In addition to the first cohort of roughly 700 subjects, a separate validation cohort of approximately 120 different subjects was used. Overall results and qualifications from the work: Only TCR beta chains were sequenced in this cohort, and the absence of alpha or paired-chain data limited detectable features. Linkage disequilibrium might explain the correlated functional status among segregating V segments, but an unknown experimental factor could not be ruled out. A further reported finding was that TCR beta sequences accurately predicted the HLA-A and HLA-B alleles for most subjects in the first cohort. A later analysis found that most CMV-associated TCR beta chains appeared HLA-restricted, with HLA associations seemingly driven largely by CMV exposure. The presence/absence analyses assumed that sequencing depth was roughly uniform across donors, and that assumption may not be true. Because HLA typing was unavailable for some donors at each locus, only the typed subset was used in association tests. In vitro tests confirmed that a few of the cytomegalovirus-associated TCR beta chains recognize cytomegalovirus antigens. In a later analysis, several top co-occurrence clusters were reported to appear linked to parvovirus B19, influenza, CMV and Epstein-Barr virus. Strong co-occurrence of HLA alleles, especially DR and DQ, made assigning TCR associations to individual alleles difficult. According to the authors, the approach could potentially be generalized to other disease states and immunological phenotypes. In a later genetic analysis, a missense DCLRE1C variant was associated with V-gene and J-gene trimming of TCR beta chains, and the association was replicated in an independent cohort. In a later analysis, TCR association rates were found to vary across HLA loci, with the most associated TCRs seen for DRB1 alleles and the fewest for HLA-C alleles. Some IMGT-functional V segments, including TRBV6-2 and TRBV6-3, could not be distinguished by the 87-base-pair reads and were therefore excluded. An earlier analysis of 587 of the donors showed that most TCR beta V segments appeared in productive rearrangements either about 87% or about 30% of the time, which broadly matched IMGT annotations. In a later analysis, HLA-associated TCR beta chains showed more clonal expansion and lower generation probabilities than non-associated chains that were equally common. A later analysis associated roughly 17,000 TCR beta sequences with specific HLA alleles at a false discovery rate of 0.05. The study gave a list of 150 to 200 TCR beta chains associated with cytomegalovirus. The only immune exposure information available for the cohort was CMV serostatus. Across donors, most TCR sequences were observed very rarely, whereas some public TCRs were present in many individuals. The classifier was reported to diagnose cytomegalovirus status with high specificity and sensitivity in both the original and validation cohorts. According to a later genetic analysis, donors in an Asian-associated ancestry cluster had fewer N-insertions in productive TCRs than the approximately 610-donor mean. Around 16 rarely observed V segments, including chromosome 9 orphons, were excluded from the earlier analysis of just under 600 of the donors because counts were too low. A cluster of highly shared sequence variants was judged likely to be a technical artifact of the sequencing pipeline.

The cohort was made up of approximately 670 healthy bone marrow donors. All cohort members were sampled while nominally healthy, although unrecorded immune exposures were likely present. The donor was CMV seropositive and was included in the group of approximately 300 seropositive cohort members. Every donor gave a peripheral blood sample, and the peripheral blood mononuclear cells from that sample were used for TCR beta sequencing. The Qiagen DNeasy Blood Extraction Kit was used to extract genomic DNA from the blood cell samples. The TCR was taken from a middle-aged man in good health and CMV-seropositive. Recombination linked TRBV19 to TRBJ1-2; the D gene assignment is ambiguous. Sample: PBMCs. CDR3 sequence: CASSMGYEGIDGYTF. The nucleotide sequence reads TGTGCCAGTAGTATGGGTTACGAGGGAATCGATGGCTACACCTTC.